Listed below are T cell receptor beta chains from one sample, sequenced in a study of shared clonotypes between healthy human individuals. Measured with immunoSEQ multiplex PCR; TCRdb has only the in-frame clones, and not every one. The data show around 180,000 clones, 85% to 95% seen once. The sequenced material came from naive CD4+ T cells sorted from blood. The receptors were sampled from a woman in her twenties or thirties in good health. Both conserved end residues are part of each CDR3. Each record gives: V gene, clone size, D gene, J gene, CDR3 DNA, CDR3 protein. D genes are given only for firm matches. Size tells how often a clone was seen (once, few, many) or the class of an expanded clone, and some rows leave it out.

v_gene: TRBV6-5; abundance: NA; d_gene: NA; j_gene: TRBJ2-2; CDR3nt: TGTGCCAGCGCGGCGGGCTCCGGGGAGCTGTTTTTT; CDR3aa: CASAAGSGELFF
v_gene: TRBV5-4; abundance: NA; d_gene: NA; j_gene: TRBJ2-7; CDR3nt: TGTGCCAGCAGCTTGGGCCAACCCCTCTCGGCGTACGAGCAGTACTTC; CDR3aa: CASSLGQPLSAYEQYF
v_gene: TRBV28; abundance: NA; d_gene: NA; j_gene: TRBJ2-2; CDR3nt: TGTGCCAGCAGTTTCTCGAGCGCTAACACCGGGGAGCTGTTTTTT; CDR3aa: CASSFSSANTGELFF
v_gene: TRBV6-6; abundance: NA; d_gene: NA; j_gene: TRBJ2-1; CDR3nt: TGTGCCAGCAGTTACACGGGACAATACAATGAGCAGTTCTTC; CDR3aa: CASSYTGQYNEQFF
v_gene: TRBV19; abundance: NA; d_gene: TRBD1; j_gene: TRBJ2-5; CDR3nt: TGTGCCACCTCCGAGGGACAGGGGGGCGAGACCCAGTACTTC; CDR3aa: CATSEGQGGETQYF
v_gene: TRBV6-5; abundance: once; d_gene: TRBD2; j_gene: TRBJ2-7; CDR3nt: TGTGCCAGCAGTTACTCGAGGGGGACTAGCTCCTACGAGCAGTACTTC; CDR3aa: CASSYSRGTSSYEQYF
v_gene: TRBV28; abundance: few; d_gene: NA; j_gene: TRBJ1-5; CDR3nt: TGTGCCAGCAGTTTAGGTGGTCAGCCCCAGCATTTT; CDR3aa: CASSLGGQPQHF
v_gene: TRBV28; abundance: NA; d_gene: NA; j_gene: TRBJ2-7; CDR3nt: TGTGCCAGCAGCTATACACATAGGGGTCGGGAGCAGTACTTC; CDR3aa: CASSYTHRGREQYF
v_gene: TRBV28; abundance: NA; d_gene: NA; j_gene: TRBJ2-7; CDR3nt: TGTGCCAGCAGAGTCGGCCCCTACGAGCAGTACTTC; CDR3aa: CASRVGPYEQYF
v_gene: TRBV27; abundance: NA; d_gene: NA; j_gene: TRBJ1-4; CDR3nt: TGTGCCAGCAGTCGTCAAGCAACTAATGAAAAACTGTTTTTT; CDR3aa: CASSRQATNEKLFF
v_gene: TRBV9; abundance: NA; d_gene: NA; j_gene: TRBJ2-7; CDR3nt: TGTGCCAGCAGCGTAAACTCGGCGCGCTCCTACGAGCAGTACTTC; CDR3aa: CASSVNSARSYEQYF
v_gene: TRBV2; abundance: NA; d_gene: TRBD1; j_gene: TRBJ1-5; CDR3nt: TGTGCCAGCAGTTCGACAGGGAACAATCAGCCCCAGCATTTT; CDR3aa: CASSSTGNNQPQHF
v_gene: TRBV27; abundance: NA; d_gene: NA; j_gene: TRBJ2-5; CDR3nt: TGTGCCAGCAGTTTATCGGGGGAGCAGTACTTC; CDR3aa: CASSLSGEQYF
v_gene: TRBV6-5; abundance: NA; d_gene: NA; j_gene: TRBJ2-7; CDR3nt: TGTGCCAGCAGTTATGGACCTTCCTACGAGCAGTACTTC; CDR3aa: CASSYGPSYEQYF
v_gene: TRBV14; abundance: NA; d_gene: NA; j_gene: TRBJ1-1; CDR3nt: TGTGCCAGCAGCCAAGTCAAGCTGAACACTGAAGCTTTCTTT; CDR3aa: CASSQVKLNTEAFF
v_gene: TRBV27; abundance: NA; d_gene: NA; j_gene: TRBJ2-7; CDR3nt: TGTGCCAGCAAACGGGACGGATCATCCTACGAGCAGTACTTC; CDR3aa: CASKRDGSSYEQYF